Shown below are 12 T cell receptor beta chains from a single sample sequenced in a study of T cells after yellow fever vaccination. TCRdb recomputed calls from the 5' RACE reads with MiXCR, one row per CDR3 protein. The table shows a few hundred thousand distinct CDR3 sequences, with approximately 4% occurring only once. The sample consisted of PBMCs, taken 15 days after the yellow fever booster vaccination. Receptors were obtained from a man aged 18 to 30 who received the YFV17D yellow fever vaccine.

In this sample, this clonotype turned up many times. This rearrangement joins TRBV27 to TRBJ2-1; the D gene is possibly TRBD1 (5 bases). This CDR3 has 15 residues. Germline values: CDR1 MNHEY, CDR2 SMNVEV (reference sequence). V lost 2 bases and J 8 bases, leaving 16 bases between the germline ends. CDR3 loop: CASSLRIGREHEQFF. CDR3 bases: TGTGCCAGCAGTTTAAGAATTGGCAGGGAACATGAGCAGTTCTTC.

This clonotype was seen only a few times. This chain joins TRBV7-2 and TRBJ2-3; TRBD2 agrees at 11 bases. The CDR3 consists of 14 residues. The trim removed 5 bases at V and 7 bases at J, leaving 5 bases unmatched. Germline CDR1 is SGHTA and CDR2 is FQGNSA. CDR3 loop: CASSLLAGGNTQYF. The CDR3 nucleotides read TGTGCCAGCAGCCTGCTAGCGGGGGGTAATACGCAGTATTTT.

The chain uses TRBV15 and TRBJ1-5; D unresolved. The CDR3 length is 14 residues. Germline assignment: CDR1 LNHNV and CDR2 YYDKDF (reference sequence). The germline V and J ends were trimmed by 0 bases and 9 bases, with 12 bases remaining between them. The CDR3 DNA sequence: TGTGCCACCAGCAGAGACCTCCTCTCTGGGCCCCAGCATTTT. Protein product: CATSRDLLSGPQHF.

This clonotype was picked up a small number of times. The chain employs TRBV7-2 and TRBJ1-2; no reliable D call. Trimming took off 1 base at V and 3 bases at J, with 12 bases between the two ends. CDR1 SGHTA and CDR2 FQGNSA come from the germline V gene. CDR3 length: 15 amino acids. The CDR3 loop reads CASSLGAGLYYGYTF. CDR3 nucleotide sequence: TGTGCCAGCAGCTTAGGAGCAGGTCTTTACTATGGCTACACCTTC.

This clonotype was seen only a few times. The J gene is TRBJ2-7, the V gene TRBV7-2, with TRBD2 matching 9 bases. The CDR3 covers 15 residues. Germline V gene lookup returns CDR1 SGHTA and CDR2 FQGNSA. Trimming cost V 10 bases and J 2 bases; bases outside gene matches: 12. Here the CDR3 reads CANHFGRGGPYEQYV. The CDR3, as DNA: TGTGCCAACCACTTCGGGCGGGGGGGCCCCTACGAGCAGTACGTC.

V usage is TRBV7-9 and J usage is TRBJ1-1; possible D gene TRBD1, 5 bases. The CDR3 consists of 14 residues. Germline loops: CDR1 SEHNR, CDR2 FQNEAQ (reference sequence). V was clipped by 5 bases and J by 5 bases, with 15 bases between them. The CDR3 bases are TGTGCCAGCAGCGAAAATCAGGGATGGACTGAAGCTTTCTTT. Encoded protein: CASSENQGWTEAFF.

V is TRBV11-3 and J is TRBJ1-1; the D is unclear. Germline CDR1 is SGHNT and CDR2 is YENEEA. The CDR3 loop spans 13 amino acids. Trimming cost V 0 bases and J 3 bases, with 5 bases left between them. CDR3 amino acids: CASSLEIDTEAFF. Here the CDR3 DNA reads TGTGCCAGCAGCTTAGAGATCGACACTGAAGCTTTCTTT.

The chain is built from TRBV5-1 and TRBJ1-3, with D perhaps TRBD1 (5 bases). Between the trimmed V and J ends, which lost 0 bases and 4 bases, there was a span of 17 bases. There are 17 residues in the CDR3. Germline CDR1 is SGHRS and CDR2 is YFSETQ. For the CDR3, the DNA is TGCGCCAGCAGCTTGGGGGGGAGCCGGAGGGCCGGAAACACCATATATTTT. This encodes CASSLGGSRRAGNTIYF.

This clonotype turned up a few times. CDR3 coding DNA: TGTGCCAGCCGCGGGCCGTATAGCAATCAGCCCCAGCATTTT. This sequence encodes CASRGPYSNQPQHF. The gene calls are TRBV2 and TRBJ1-5; D not certain. The length of the CDR3 is 14 residues. CDR1 and CDR2 (germline): SNHLY, FYNNEI. Trimming took 8 bases from V and 0 from J, leaving 11 bases between them.

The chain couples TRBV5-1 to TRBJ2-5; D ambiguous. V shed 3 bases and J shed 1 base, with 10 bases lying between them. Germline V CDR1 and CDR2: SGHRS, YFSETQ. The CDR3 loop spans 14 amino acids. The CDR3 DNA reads TGCGCCAGCAGCTGGATCCGTGTCCAAGAGACCCAGTACTTC. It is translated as CASSWIRVQETQYF.

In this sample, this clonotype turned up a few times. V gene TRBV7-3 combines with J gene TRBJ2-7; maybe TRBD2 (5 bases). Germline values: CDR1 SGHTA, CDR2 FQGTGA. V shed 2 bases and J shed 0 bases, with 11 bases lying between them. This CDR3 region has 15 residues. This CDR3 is CASSLASGSSYEQYF. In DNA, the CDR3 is TGTGCCAGCAGCTTAGCTTCGGGGAGCTCCTACGAGCAGTACTTC.

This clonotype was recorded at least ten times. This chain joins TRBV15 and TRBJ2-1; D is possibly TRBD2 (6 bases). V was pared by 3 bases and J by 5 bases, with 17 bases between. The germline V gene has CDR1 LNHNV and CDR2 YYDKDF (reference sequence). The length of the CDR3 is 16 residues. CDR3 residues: CATSSTGTAFDNEQFF. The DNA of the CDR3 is TGTGCCACCAGCAGCACCGGGACTGCCTTCGACAATGAGCAGTTCTTC. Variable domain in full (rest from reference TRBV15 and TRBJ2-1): DAMVIQNPRYQVTQFGKPVTLSCSQTLNHNVMYWYQQKSSQAPKLLFHYYDKDFNNEADTPDNFQSRRPNTSFCFLDIRSPGLGDTAMYLCATSSTGTAFDNEQFFGPGTRLTVL.